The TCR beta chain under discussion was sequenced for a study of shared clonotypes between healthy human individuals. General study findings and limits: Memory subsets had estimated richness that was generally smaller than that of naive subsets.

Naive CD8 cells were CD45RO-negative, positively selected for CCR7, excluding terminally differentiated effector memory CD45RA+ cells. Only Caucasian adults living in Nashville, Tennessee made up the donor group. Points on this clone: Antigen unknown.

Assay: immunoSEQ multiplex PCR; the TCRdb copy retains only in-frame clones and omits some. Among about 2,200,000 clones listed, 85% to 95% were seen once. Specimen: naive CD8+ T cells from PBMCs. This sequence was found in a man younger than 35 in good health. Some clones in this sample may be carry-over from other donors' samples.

DNA of the CDR3: TGTGCCAGTAAGCCAACGGGAGGAGGTTTGAGTGAGCAGTTCTTC. Residues: CASKPTGGGLSEQFF. The genes are TRBV19 and TRBJ2-1; 7 nucleotides match TRBD2. The V and J ends lost 7 bases and 9 bases, in that order; junction bases with no gene match: 15. There are 15 residues in the CDR3. Germline loops: CDR1 LNHDA, CDR2 SQIVND (reference sequence).